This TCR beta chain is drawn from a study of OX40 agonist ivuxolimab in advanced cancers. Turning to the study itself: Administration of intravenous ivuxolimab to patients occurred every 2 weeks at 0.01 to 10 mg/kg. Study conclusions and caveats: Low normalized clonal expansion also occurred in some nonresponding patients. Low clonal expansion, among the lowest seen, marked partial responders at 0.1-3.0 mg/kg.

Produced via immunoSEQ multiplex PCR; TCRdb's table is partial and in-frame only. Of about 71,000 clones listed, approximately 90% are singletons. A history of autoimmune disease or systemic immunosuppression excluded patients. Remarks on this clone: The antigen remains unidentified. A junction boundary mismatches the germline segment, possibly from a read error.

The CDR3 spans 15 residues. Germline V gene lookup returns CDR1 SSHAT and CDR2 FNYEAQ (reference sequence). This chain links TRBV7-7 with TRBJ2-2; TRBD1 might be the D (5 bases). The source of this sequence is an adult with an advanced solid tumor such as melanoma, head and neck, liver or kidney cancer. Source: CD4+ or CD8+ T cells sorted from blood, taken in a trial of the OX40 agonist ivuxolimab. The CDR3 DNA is TGTGCTAGCAGCTTAGCCTCAGCAGGGAACGGGGAGCTGTTTTTT. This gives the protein CASSLASAGNGELFF.